One TCR beta chain is described in this entry. The sample belongs to a study of blood T cell repertoires in COVID-19. The CDR3 spans 15 residues. Libraries were prepared by immunoSEQ multiplex PCR; TCRdb keeps only in-frame clonotypes and omits some of them. The sample includes over 150,000 clones, about 88% of them seen just once. The material sequenced was peripheral blood. The receptor was isolated from a man between 50 and 59 years old with COVID-19, enrolled during active disease. V gene TRBV21-1 combines with J gene TRBJ1-5. TRBV21-1 is a pseudogene segment. In DNA, the CDR3 is TGTGCCAGCAGCAAGGCGCCCGGGTGGGATCAGCCCCAGCATTTT. Translation: CASSKAPGWDQPQHF.